The rows below give T cell receptor beta chains drawn from one sample of a study of T-cell reconstitution after alpha-beta-depleted transplantation in children. Via MiXCR, TCRdb re-called the PCR reads, giving one row per CDR3 protein. The sample shows about 190,000 distinct CDR3 sequences, around 7% of them seen only once. Sequenced here: PBMCs from the stem cell graft donor, sampled from the stem cell graft. Source of these receptors: a human donor who donated a stem cell graft to a child with Wiskott-Aldrich syndrome. CDR3s include the opening cysteine and the closing phenylalanine or tryptophan. The D gene is left open where the match is weak. Some rows have no size entry. The others give once, few or many, or a class for an expanded clone.

D gene	clone size	V gene	J gene	CDR3 length	CDR3 DNA	CDR3 protein
-	many	TRBV25-1	TRBJ1-5	12	TGTGCCAGCAAGGCGGGCAATCAGCCCCAGCATTTT	CASKAGNQPQHF
-	many	TRBV9	TRBJ2-3	14	TGTGCCAGCAGCGTAGTGGCGGGGCAGGATACGCAGTATTTT	CASSVVAGQDTQYF
-	many	TRBV19	TRBJ2-1	15	TGTGCCAGTAGTATTCAGGGAAGCTCCTACAATGAGCAGTTCTTC	CASSIQGSSYNEQFF
TRBD1	few	TRBV7-2	TRBJ2-7	16	TGTGCCAGCAGCTTAGGCCCGCCAGGGGGCTTCTACGAGCAGTACTTC	CASSLGPPGGFYEQYF
TRBD2	-	TRBV2	TRBJ2-3	13	TGTGCCAGTAAGCGGGAGCAACCAGATACGCAGTATTTT	CASKREQPDTQYF
-	many	TRBV18	TRBJ2-3	16	TGTGCCAGCTCACCACCGTCCCGCTCTAGCACAGATACGCAGTATTTT	CASSPPSRSSTDTQYF
-	many	TRBV5-1	TRBJ2-7	14	TGCGCCAGCAGCCCGGGTGGCAGTCGTTACGAGCAGTACTTC	CASSPGGSRYEQYF
-	many	TRBV6-4	TRBJ2-1	13	TGTGCCAGCAGTGACGGGACAAACAATGAGCAGTTCTTC	CASSDGTNNEQFF
TRBD1	few	TRBV7-8	TRBJ2-2	19	TGTGCCAGCAGGAACCTCGGGACAGCCGGACTCCTGAACACCGGGGAGCTGTTTTTT	CASRNLGTAGLLNTGELFF
TRBD2	many	TRBV25-1	TRBJ2-1	15	TGTGCCAGCAGTGAACCGGGGGGGTTCTACAATGAGCAGTTCTTC	CASSEPGGFYNEQFF
-	many	TRBV29-1	TRBJ2-1	16	TGCAGCGTTGATGGGGTCGACAGGCCATGGGACAATGAGCAGTTCTTC	CSVDGVDRPWDNEQFF
-	many	TRBV25-1	TRBJ1-5	15	TGTGCCAGCAGTGACCCCCGGCAGGGTGATCAGCCCCAGCATTTT	CASSDPRQGDQPQHF
-	few	TRBV11-2	TRBJ2-7	14	TGTGCCAGCAGCTTGAGGAGAGGGGTGGACGAGCAGTACTTC	CASSLRRGVDEQYF
-	many	TRBV29-1	TRBJ2-3	13	TGCAGCGTTGGTGGAGGGGGCACAGATACGCAGTATTTT	CSVGGGGTDTQYF
TRBD2	-	TRBV5-6	TRBJ2-5	17	TGTGCCAGCAGCTTGGCCCTAGCGGGAGGGCCATGGGAGACCCAGTACTTC	CASSLALAGGPWETQYF
-	once	TRBV4-1	TRBJ1-5	15	TGCGCCAGCAGCCAGGAAGAGAACCCCTATCAGCCCCAGCATTTT	CASSQEENPYQPQHF
TRBD1	many	TRBV6-1	TRBJ1-5	15	TGTGCCAGCAGTGACGGGACAGGGGGGAATCAGCCCCAGCATTTT	CASSDGTGGNQPQHF
-	-	TRBV24-1	TRBJ2-5	14	TGTGCCACCAGTGCTTGGGATTTACACGAGACCCAGTACTTC	CATSAWDLHETQYF
TRBD2	-	TRBV7-2	TRBJ2-7	16	TGTGCCAGCAGCTTATTCCAGAGACTAGCGGGAGGCGAGCAGTACTTC	CASSLFQRLAGGEQYF
-	few	TRBV27	TRBJ1-6	14	TGTGCCAGCAGTTTAGGGGGGAGGGTTTCACCCCTCCACTTT	CASSLGGRVSPLHF
-	many	TRBV29-1	TRBJ1-1	14	TGCAGCGTTGTCGTACCTACAAGGAACACTGAAGCTTTCTTT	CSVVVPTRNTEAFF
-	many	TRBV9	TRBJ1-4	14	TGTGCCAGCAGCGCCGAGGGTTCCTGGGGAAAACTGTTTTTT	CASSAEGSWGKLFF
-	few	TRBV5-1	TRBJ2-2	15	TGCGCCAGCAGCTTGCTGCCACTAAACACCGGGGAGCTGTTTTTT	CASSLLPLNTGELFF
-	many	TRBV5-1	TRBJ2-1	16	TGCGCCAGCAGCTCGGAGGTGTCAGATCCCTACAATGAGCAGTTCTTC	CASSSEVSDPYNEQFF
-	many	TRBV2	TRBJ2-1	15	TGTGCCAGCAGTGAGGGACATCCTGACTACAATGAGCAGTTCTTC	CASSEGHPDYNEQFF
TRBD2	many	TRBV24-1	TRBJ2-3	14	TGTGCCACCAGTGATCAAAGGAGCGGGGCAACGCAGTATTTT	CATSDQRSGATQYF
-	-	TRBV12-3/TRBV12-4	TRBJ2-7	14	TGTGCCAGCAGTTTACGACAGATTACCTACGAGAAGTACTTC	CASSLRQITYEKYF
TRBD1	many	TRBV5-5	TRBJ1-2	14	TGTGCCAGCACCCTTCCGGGACAGGATTATGGCTACACCTTC	CASTLPGQDYGYTF
TRBD1	many	TRBV7-2	TRBJ1-4	15	TGTGCCAGCAGCCCGAGACAGGGGGCAAATGAAAAACTGTTTTTT	CASSPRQGANEKLFF
-	many	TRBV12-3/TRBV12-4	TRBJ2-2	14	TGTGCCAGCACTTTAGGGCTGCGGTCCGGGGAGCTGTTTTTT	CASTLGLRSGELFF
-	-	TRBV5-1	TRBJ2-7	14	TGCGCCAGCAGCTTGGTCGGACAGAACTACGAGCAGTACTTC	CASSLVGQNYEQYF
-	many	TRBV7-2	TRBJ2-7	13	TGTGCCAGCAGCGAGGGACTGCCCTACGAGCAGTACTTC	CASSEGLPYEQYF
-	few	TRBV5-1	TRBJ2-2	14	TGCGCCAGCAGCTCACAGGGATACACCGGGGAGCTGTTTTTT	CASSSQGYTGELFF
-	many	TRBV29-1	TRBJ2-3	15	TGCAGCTCTTTGGGGCAGGTATTAACCCCAGATACGCAGTATTTT	CSSLGQVLTPDTQYF
-	many	TRBV10-3	TRBJ2-7	11	TGTGCCATCTCCAAGGGGGACGAGCAGTACTTC	CAISKGDEQYF
-	many	TRBV5-1	TRBJ2-7	14	TGCGCCAGCAGCTTAGCGGGTGGAACCTACGAGCAGTACTTC	CASSLAGGTYEQYF
TRBD2	-	TRBV4-3	TRBJ2-5	17	TGCGCCAGCAGCCAAGGGACTAGCGGGAGGGCCCGGGAGACCCAGTACTTC	CASSQGTSGRARETQYF
TRBD2	few	TRBV12-3/TRBV12-4	TRBJ2-1	19	TGTGCCAGCAGAAGCCGACAGATGGGACTAGCGGGAGGGACCAATGAGCAGTTCTTC	CASRSRQMGLAGGTNEQFF
-	many	TRBV2	TRBJ1-2	15	TGTGCCAGCAGTGAAGGGGTAACAGTTCAAGATGGCTACACCTTC	CASSEGVTVQDGYTF
-	-	TRBV7-2	TRBJ2-1	17	TGTGCCAGCAGCTTAGCTCGCGGCAAAATCATATACAATGAGCAGTTCTTC	CASSLARGKIIYNEQFF
-	many	TRBV6-5	TRBJ1-1	13	TGTGCCAGCACAGGCTCGAGGAACACTGAAGCTTTCTTT	CASTGSRNTEAFF
-	-	TRBV5-6	TRBJ2-5	13	TGTGCCAGCAGCAGACTTGGGGAGGAGACCCAGTACTTC	CASSRLGEETQYF
TRBD2	few	TRBV7-9	TRBJ2-3	16	TGTGCCAGCAGCGCTATTAGCGGGGGGCGCGCAGATACGCAGTATTTT	CASSAISGGRADTQYF
-	many	TRBV20-1	TRBJ1-1	14	TGCAGTGCGGGTTACAGGGACGGCTACACTGAAGCTTTCTTT	CSAGYRDGYTEAFF
-	-	TRBV3-1	TRBJ1-1	14	TGTGCCAGCAGCCAAGCCCATTTAAACACTGAAGCTTTCTTT	CASSQAHLNTEAFF
TRBD2	-	TRBV5-1	TRBJ2-1	16	TGCGCCAGCAGCCCCATAGCGGGGAGCTCCTACAATGAGCAGTTCTTC	CASSPIAGSSYNEQFF
TRBD1	many	TRBV20-1	TRBJ2-1	14	TGCAGTGCTGGGACAGGGGGCTCTTACAATGAGCAGTTCTTC	CSAGTGGSYNEQFF
-	many	TRBV20-1	TRBJ1-1	14	TGCAGTGCTAGAGGACCGGGACATATCACTGAAGCTTTCTTT	CSARGPGHITEAFF
TRBD2	many	TRBV20-1	TRBJ2-1	13	TGCAGTGCCCCAAGGACTAGCAGGGATGAGCAGTTCTTC	CSAPRTSRDEQFF
TRBD2	many	TRBV2	TRBJ2-5	15	TGTGCCAGCAGCTTTCGACTAGCGGGAGAGGAGACCCAGTACTTC	CASSFRLAGEETQYF
-	few	TRBV7-6	TRBJ1-3	16	TGTGCCAGCAGCTTAGATATAAGGGCAGCTGGAAACACCATATATTTT	CASSLDIRAAGNTIYF
-	many	TRBV5-1	TRBJ1-5	15	TGCGCCAGCAGCTTGGAAGGACGGGGGGATCAGCCCCAGCATTTT	CASSLEGRGDQPQHF
-	many	TRBV5-1	TRBJ2-4	14	TGCGCCAGCAGCTTGGGACTAAACCCAAACATTCAGTACTTC	CASSLGLNPNIQYF
-	many	TRBV11-2	TRBJ2-3	14	TGTGCCAGCAGCTTTAATGTGGCTACAGATACGCAGTATTTT	CASSFNVATDTQYF
-	many	TRBV2	TRBJ2-3	12	TGTGCCAGCGGATATAGCACAGATACGCAGTATTTT	CASGYSTDTQYF